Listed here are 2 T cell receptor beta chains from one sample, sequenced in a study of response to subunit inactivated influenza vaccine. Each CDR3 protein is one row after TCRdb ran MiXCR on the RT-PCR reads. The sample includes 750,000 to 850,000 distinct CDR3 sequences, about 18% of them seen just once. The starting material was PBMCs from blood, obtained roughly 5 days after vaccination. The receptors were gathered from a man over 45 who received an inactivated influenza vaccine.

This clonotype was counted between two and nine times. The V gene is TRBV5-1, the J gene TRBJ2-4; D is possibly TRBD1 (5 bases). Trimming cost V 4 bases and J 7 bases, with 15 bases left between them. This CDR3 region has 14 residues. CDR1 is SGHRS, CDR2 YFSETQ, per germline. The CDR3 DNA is TGCGCCAGCAGCGCCCAGGGCTCAGGCAACATTCAGTACTTC. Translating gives CASSAQGSGNIQYF.

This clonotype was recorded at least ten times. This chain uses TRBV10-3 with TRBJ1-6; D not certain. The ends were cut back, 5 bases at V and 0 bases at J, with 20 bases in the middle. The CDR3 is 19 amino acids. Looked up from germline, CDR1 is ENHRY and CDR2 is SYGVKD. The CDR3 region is CAISSTLFTVSSYNSPLHF. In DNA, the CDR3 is TGTGCCATCAGTTCAACCCTATTCACCGTCAGCTCCTATAATTCACCCCTCCACTTT.